The TCR beta chain under discussion was sequenced for a study of T cells after yellow fever vaccination (dated by TCRdb to between 2018 and 2021). With regard to the full study: Libraries from fractions with low cell numbers were prepared with the SMART-Seq v4 Ultra Low Input RNA kit. To follow T-cell clones before and after both primary and booster YFV17D yellow fever vaccination, bulk TCR alpha and beta repertoires underwent longitudinal sequencing. Two healthy male donors made up the cohort, one aged 18 to 30 years and the other aged 30 to 40 years. Blood was drawn at multiple timepoints before and after primary and secondary immunization, with bulk PBMC replicates and cell subsets isolated. Study-level results and caveats: Only a couple of donors were included in the study, so the extent to which the findings can be generalized is limited. Most clones expanded after primary vaccination were re-detected after the booster (around 96% of CD4 and around 88% of CD8), suggesting broad memory maintenance. FACS-sorted repertoires could contain abundant contaminating clonotypes from the bulk population, so computational filtering was required. The secondary T-cell response was found to be weaker but faster than the primary response, with a peak reached on day 5 rather than on day 15. A small fraction of clonotypes appeared in both the CD4 and CD8 compartments, likely as a result of convergent recombination.

The germline V gene sets CDR1 to SGDLS and CDR2 to YYNGEE. The CDR3 measures 14 amino acids from cysteine to phenylalanine. Only the CDR3 DNA stays, 42 bases, in frame from base 1. V gives up 2 bases and J gives up 1 base, and the segment between their germline ends measures 10 bases. This clonotype was seen more than once but under ten times. Base qualities are not at hand, and no much larger clone is one base apart. Taken with the paper, the label for treatment or condition translates to: live attenuated yellow fever vaccine strain. A standard Ficoll-Paque protocol was used to isolate PBMCs from peripheral blood. Epitope-specific CD8 T cells were sorted with a dextramer loaded with the yellow fever NS4B epitope peptide, and anti-CD3 and anti-CD8 staining was applied. TriZol was used to extract RNA from bulk PBMCs, from CD4 and CD8 fractions, and from dextramer-positive and dextramer-negative fractions.

TCR cDNA was synthesized by 5'RACE template switching, through which a universal primer site and unique molecular identifiers were introduced. Priming for cDNA synthesis came from both the TCR alpha and TCR beta constant segments. Libraries were amplified in two PCR steps, with sample barcodes and sequencing adapters added in the second step. Sequencing of libraries was performed on Illumina HiSeq 2500 (2x100 bp) or NovaSeq (2x150 bp). In the original analysis: MIGEC handled demultiplexing of reads and collapsing into UMI consensus sequences, while MiXCR performed V(D)J alignment. Using edgeR on replicate PBMC samples, clonotypes were called vaccine-responding if FDR was below 0.01 and the log2 fold change was above 5 up to day 15. Bulk clonotypes were assigned CD4 or CD8 identity according to which sequenced CD4 or CD8 repertoire held them at higher abundance. Clonotypes enriched at least 10-fold in dextramer-positive versus dextramer-negative fractions were classed as NS4B-specific, and CD4-biased clonotypes were left out. Through fastp at Q25 and MiXCR, TCRdb rebuilt clones from the public reads, retaining in-frame beta chains. Entries that share a CDR3 protein sequence are merged under the most common genes and DNA. TCRdb, rather than the study authors, made the V and J calls. Across this sample there are 75,000 to 100,000 distinct CDR3 sequences, with roughly 9% seen only once. Approximately 17% of the sample lies in the top ten.

The sequence is built from TRBV9 and TRBJ2-7, with a weak D call of TRBD1 (6 bases match). The sample here was CD8+ T cells not binding an NS4B(214-222) dextramer, sorted from PBMCs, taken roughly 15 days after the first yellow fever vaccination. The sample's cell subset or site, from its label and the paper: NS4B epitope dextramer-negative CD8 T cells. The TCR sequence derives from a man aged 18 to 30 who received the YFV17D yellow fever vaccine. DNA sequence: TGTGCCAGCAGCGTGGACAGCGTTTCCTACGAGCAGTACTTC. This sequence encodes CASSVDSVSYEQYF.